The T cell receptor (beta chain) described here comes from a study of Ad26.COV2.S vaccination and SARS-CoV-2 variants. About the research overall: Ad26.COV2.S shots went into the muscle once or twice, 56 days apart.

A remark on this clone: What it binds is not known.

V was clipped by 3 bases and J by 3 bases, with 3 bases between them. From germline, CDR1 is MDHEN and CDR2 SYDVKM. The CDR3 is 11 amino acids. The treatment: some 19 received Ad26.COV2.S at low or high dose, single or two shots; 5 received placebo; per-sample allocation not given. Samples came from day 63 after the first vaccine or placebo injection. Whoever gave the sample was an adult aged 18-55 years in Boston. Assay used: immunoSEQ multiplex PCR; TCRdb lists only in-frame clones, some missing. The profile shows hundreds of thousands of clones, roughly 84% of them singletons. Regarding the study as a whole: People who got the vaccine had more spike-specific TCR breadth than people who got placebo.

The chain uses TRBV28 and TRBJ2-7; no clear D. This specimen was peripheral blood, taken in a trial of Ad26.COV2.S vaccine versus placebo. This TCR was sampled from a person aged 18 to 59 who received the Ad26.COV2.S COVID-19 vaccine or a placebo. CDR3 in amino acids: CASSFRYEQYF. The CDR3 DNA sequence: TGTGCCAGCAGTTTCCGCTACGAGCAGTACTTC.